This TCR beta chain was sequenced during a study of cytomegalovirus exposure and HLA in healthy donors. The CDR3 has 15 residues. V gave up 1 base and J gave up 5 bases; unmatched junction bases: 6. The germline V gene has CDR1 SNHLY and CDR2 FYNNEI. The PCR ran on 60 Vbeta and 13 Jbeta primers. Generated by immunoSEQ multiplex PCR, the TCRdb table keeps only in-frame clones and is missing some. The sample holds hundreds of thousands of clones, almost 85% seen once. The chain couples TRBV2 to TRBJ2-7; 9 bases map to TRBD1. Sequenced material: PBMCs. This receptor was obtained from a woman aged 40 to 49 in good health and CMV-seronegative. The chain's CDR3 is CASSEEGTGSHEQYF. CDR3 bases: TGTGCCAGCAGTGAAGAAGGGACAGGGTCCCACGAGCAGTACTTC.